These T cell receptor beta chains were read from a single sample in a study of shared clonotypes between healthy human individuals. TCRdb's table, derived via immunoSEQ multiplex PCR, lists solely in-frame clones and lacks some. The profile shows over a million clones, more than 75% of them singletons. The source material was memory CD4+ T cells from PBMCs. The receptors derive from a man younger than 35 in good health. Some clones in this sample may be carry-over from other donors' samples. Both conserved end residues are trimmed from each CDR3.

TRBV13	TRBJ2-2	ASRHLLTRTGELF
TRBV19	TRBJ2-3	ASRWEGARTDTQY
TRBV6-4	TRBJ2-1	ASSPQGTGLEQF
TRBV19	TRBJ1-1	ASSIGLFASDLNTEAF
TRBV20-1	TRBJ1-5	SAALERAQH
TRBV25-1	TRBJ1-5	ASSGPGQGTPGAQPQH
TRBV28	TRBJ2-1	ASSPYLPRIEQF
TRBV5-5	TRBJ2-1	ASSLVGLGNEQF
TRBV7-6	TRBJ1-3	ASSLNTGNTIY
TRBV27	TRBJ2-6	ASAMGVPAGANVLT
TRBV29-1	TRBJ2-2	SVEGRGTTGELF
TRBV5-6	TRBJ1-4	ASSLALGKLF
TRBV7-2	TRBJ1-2	ASSASGVYGYT
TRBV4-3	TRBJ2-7	ASSQDGVAGGGYEQY
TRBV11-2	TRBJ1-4	ASSPGQGREKLF
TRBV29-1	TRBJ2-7	SVEGTSGSYEQY
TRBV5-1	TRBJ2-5	ASSLGGRLAGGETQY
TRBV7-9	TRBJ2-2	ASSLAVTASAWGELF
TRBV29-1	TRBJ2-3	SVDGRGTDTQY
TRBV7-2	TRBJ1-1	ASSLVPENTEAF
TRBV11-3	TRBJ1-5	ASSRKQGGEQPQH
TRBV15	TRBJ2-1	ATSRGTSGGYNEQF
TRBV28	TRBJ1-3	ASSLTGVFGRGGNTIY
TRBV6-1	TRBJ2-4	ASRETSGKDIQY
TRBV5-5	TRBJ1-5	ASSLTGTVGGNQPQH
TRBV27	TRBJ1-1	ASSSRSNLNTEAF
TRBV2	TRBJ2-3	ASSLAGEGDTQY
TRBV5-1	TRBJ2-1	ASRGYNEQF
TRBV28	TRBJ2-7	ASSLNGPYEQY
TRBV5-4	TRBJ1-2	ASSPGTGGYGYT
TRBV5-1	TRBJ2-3	ASRGNSGSLTDTQY
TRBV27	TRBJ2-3	ATSPVAGGGTDTQY
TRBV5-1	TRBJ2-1	ASSFLTSGRANEQF
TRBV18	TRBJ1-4	ASSPRVIRGEKLF
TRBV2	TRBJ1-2	ASSESTGTNYGYT
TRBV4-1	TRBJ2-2	ASSQDRNSNTGELF
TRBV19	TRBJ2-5	ASSLGQALQETQY
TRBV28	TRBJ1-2	ASSHPGQGANYGYT
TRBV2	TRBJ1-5	ASRGRVAYQPQH
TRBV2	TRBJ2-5	AGWGGAQETQY
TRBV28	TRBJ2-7	ASSLIYEQY
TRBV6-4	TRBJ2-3	ASSGQGAGGDTQY
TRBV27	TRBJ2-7	ASSLSRGGGNEQY
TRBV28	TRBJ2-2	ASSDLGQGSTGELF
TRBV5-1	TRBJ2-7	ASSLEGTSSYEQY
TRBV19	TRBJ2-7	ASSPNGAQAYEQY
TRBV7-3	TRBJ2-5	ASSLYPGGQETQY
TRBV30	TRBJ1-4	AWSGGGGKLF
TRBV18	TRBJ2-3	ASSPQGNADTQY
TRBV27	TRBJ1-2	ASSRGREGGYT
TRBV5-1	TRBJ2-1	ASSYYPGLAGDGSYNEQF
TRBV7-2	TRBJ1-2	ASSSSRTGTNYGYT
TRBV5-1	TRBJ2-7	ASSLGPSDRALFKY
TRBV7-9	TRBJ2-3	ASTRSGGGDTQY
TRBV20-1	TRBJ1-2	SGQGSDGYT
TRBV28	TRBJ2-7	ASFGRWQGITYEQY
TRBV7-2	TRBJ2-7	ASSRMSGTQY
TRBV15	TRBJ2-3	ATTSSSTDTQY
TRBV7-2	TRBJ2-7	ASSLRAGSVGYEQY